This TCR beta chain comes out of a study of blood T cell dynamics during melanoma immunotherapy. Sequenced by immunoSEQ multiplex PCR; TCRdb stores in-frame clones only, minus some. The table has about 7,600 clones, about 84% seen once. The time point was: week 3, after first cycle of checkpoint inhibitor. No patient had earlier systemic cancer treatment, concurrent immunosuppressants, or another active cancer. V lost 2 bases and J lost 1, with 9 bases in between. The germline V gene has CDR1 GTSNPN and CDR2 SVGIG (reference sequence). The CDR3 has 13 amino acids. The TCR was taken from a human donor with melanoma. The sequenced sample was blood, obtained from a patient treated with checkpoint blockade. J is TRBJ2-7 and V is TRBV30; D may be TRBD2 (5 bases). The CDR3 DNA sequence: TGTGCCTGGAGTCGCCCGGGGTCCTACGAGCAGTACTTC. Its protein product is CAWSRPGSYEQYF.